The clone carrying this T cell receptor (beta chain) was observed at least ten times. Its antigen is not identified. Out of less than 12 ml of fresh peripheral blood came the PBMCs. This record belongs to a study of T cells in Graves' hyperthyroidism and ophthalmopathy. Study-wide results and caveats: Researchers found most expanded thyroid clonotypes above 0.001 in blood as well.

The germline V and J ends were trimmed by 2 bases and 13 bases, with 8 bases remaining between them. The CDR3 covers 10 residues. The germline CDR1 and CDR2 sequences are SNHLY and FYNNEI. Researchers amplified the TCR beta CDR3 regions from RNA transcripts. When the TCR CDR3 underwent first-round RT-PCR, the HTBI primer set was used. TCRdb reprocessed the multiplex PCR reads via MiXCR and lists one record per CDR3 protein. The repertoire holds hundreds of thousands of distinct CDR3 sequences, with approximately 25% as singletons. Input material: blood. J is TRBJ1-2 and V is TRBV2; D ambiguous. This TCR derives from a woman aged 25 to 39 with Graves' ophthalmopathy. CDR3 in DNA: TGTGCCAGCAGTGAATTAATCACCACCTTC. Translating it yields CASSELITTF.